These T cell receptor beta chains were read from a single sample in a study of blood T cell repertoires in COVID-19. Libraries were prepared by immunoSEQ multiplex PCR; TCRdb keeps only in-frame clonotypes and omits some of them. The sample comprises about 240,000 clones, more than 75% of which are singletons, and roughly 3.5% rests with the top ten. The sample taken for sequencing was PBMCs or T cells enriched from blood (not recorded which). Every receptor here comes from a woman aged 40 to 50 with acute COVID-19. CDR3s include the opening cysteine and the closing phenylalanine or tryptophan. Fields, in order: V gene, J gene, D gene, clone size, CDR3 protein, CDR3 DNA. D genes are given only for firm matches. Only part of the rows carry a size: once, few, many, or a class if the clone is expanded.

>TRBV28|TRBJ2-5|TRBD2|-
CASRGGRETQYF
TGTGCCAGCCGGGGGGGTCGGGAGACCCAGTACTTC
>TRBV5-1|TRBJ2-1|TRBD2|-
CASSPLRLAGVEQFF
TGCGCCAGCAGCCCCTTAAGACTAGCGGGAGTTGAGCAGTTCTTC
>TRBV7-3|TRBJ2-3|TRBD2|-
CASSPGGGPTDTQYF
TGTGCCAGCAGCCCCGGGGGAGGGCCCACAGATACGCAGTATTTT
>TRBV15|TRBJ2-7|TRBD1|-
CATSREGQGTYEQYF
TGTGCCACCAGCAGAGAGGGACAGGGCACCTACGAGCAGTACTTC
>TRBV27|TRBJ2-1|-|-
CASSLSPSYNEQFF
TGTGCCAGCAGTTTATCTCCCAGTTACAATGAGCAGTTCTTC
>TRBV3-1/TRBV3-2|TRBJ1-6|-|-
CASSQTVVRGWPPLHF
TGTGCCAGCAGCCAAACGGTGGTTCGGGGTTGGCCACCCCTCCACTTT
>TRBV12-1|TRBJ1-2|-|-
CASSPGLGYTF
TGTGCCAGCAGCCCGGGACTTGGCTACACCTTC
>TRBV9|TRBJ1-3|-|once
CASSVDRAATGNTIYF
TGTGCCAGCAGCGTAGACAGGGCTGCGACTGGAAACACCATATATTTT
>TRBV19|TRBJ2-1|TRBD2|-
CASSSPLGLAGGNSYNEQFF
TGTGCCAGTAGTTCCCCCCTGGGACTAGCGGGAGGGAACTCCTACAATGAGCAGTTCTTC
>TRBV15|TRBJ1-2|-|few
CATSRDNTYGYTF
TGTGCCACCAGCAGAGACAACACCTATGGCTACACCTTC
>TRBV5-6|TRBJ2-7|TRBD2|-
CASSHVAGGFYEQYF
TGTGCCAGCAGCCACGTAGCGGGAGGGTTCTACGAGCAGTACTTC
>TRBV6-5|TRBJ1-2|-|-
CASTLGRLNYGYTF
TGTGCCAGCACCCTTGGGCGTCTGAACTATGGCTACACCTTC
>TRBV7-6|TRBJ2-1|TRBD2|-
CASSTGTSRPAEQFF
TGTGCCAGCAGCACCGGGACTAGTCGCCCCGCTGAGCAGTTCTTC
>TRBV5-4|TRBJ1-2|TRBD1|-
CASSLDRVSYGYTF
TGTGCCAGCAGCTTAGACAGGGTTTCCTATGGCTACACCTTC
>TRBV7-2|TRBJ2-1|-|once
CASSSAPVTGREQFF
TGTGCCAGCAGCTCCGCCCCGGTGACAGGCCGTGAGCAGTTCTTC
>TRBV7-6|TRBJ2-1|TRBD1|-
CASGQGADNEQFF
TGTGCCAGCGGACAGGGGGCCGACAATGAGCAGTTCTTC
>TRBV14|TRBJ1-2|-|-
CASSQVQGMNYGYTF
TGTGCCAGCAGCCAAGTTCAGGGGATGAACTATGGCTACACCTTC
>TRBV9|TRBJ2-1|-|-
CASSPHPGVRFNEQFF
TGTGCCAGCAGCCCCCACCCCGGAGTTAGGTTCAATGAGCAGTTCTTC
>TRBV6-5|TRBJ2-5|TRBD2|-
CASSSGGGVETQYF
TGTGCCAGCAGTTCTGGGGGGGGAGTGGAGACCCAGTACTTC
>TRBV6-5|TRBJ2-7|TRBD2|-
CASSGSGRRAYEQYF
TGTGCCAGCAGCGGGAGCGGGAGGAGGGCCTACGAGCAGTACTTC
>TRBV7-6|TRBJ1-3|TRBD1|-
CASSDTGGAAGNTIYF
TGTGCCAGCAGCGATACAGGGGGCGCGGCTGGAAACACCATATATTTT
>TRBV5-4|TRBJ2-1|-|-
CASSQTLGLTGSYNEQFF
TGTGCCAGCAGTCAGACACTGGGACTTACCGGCTCCTACAATGAGCAGTTCTTC
>TRBV11-3|TRBJ2-7|TRBD2|-
CASSFSGLVVHEQYF
TGTGCCAGCAGCTTCTCGGGACTAGTTGTCCACGAGCAGTACTTC
>TRBV6-5|TRBJ1-2|TRBD1|-
CASSWGGTGAGYTF
TGTGCCAGCAGCTGGGGGGGGACAGGGGCCGGCTACACCTTC
>TRBV5-1|TRBJ2-5|TRBD2|-
CASSSGLAGTDQETQYF
TGCGCCAGCAGCTCGGGACTAGCGGGCACAGACCAAGAGACCCAGTACTTC
>TRBV29-1|TRBJ1-4|-|-
CSVGRTAATNEKLFF
TGCAGCGTTGGTCGGACAGCGGCAACTAATGAAAAACTGTTTTTT
>TRBV2|TRBJ1-4|-|-
CASHKGELEGKLFF
TGTGCCAGCCACAAAGGCGAATTGGAGGGAAAACTGTTTTTT